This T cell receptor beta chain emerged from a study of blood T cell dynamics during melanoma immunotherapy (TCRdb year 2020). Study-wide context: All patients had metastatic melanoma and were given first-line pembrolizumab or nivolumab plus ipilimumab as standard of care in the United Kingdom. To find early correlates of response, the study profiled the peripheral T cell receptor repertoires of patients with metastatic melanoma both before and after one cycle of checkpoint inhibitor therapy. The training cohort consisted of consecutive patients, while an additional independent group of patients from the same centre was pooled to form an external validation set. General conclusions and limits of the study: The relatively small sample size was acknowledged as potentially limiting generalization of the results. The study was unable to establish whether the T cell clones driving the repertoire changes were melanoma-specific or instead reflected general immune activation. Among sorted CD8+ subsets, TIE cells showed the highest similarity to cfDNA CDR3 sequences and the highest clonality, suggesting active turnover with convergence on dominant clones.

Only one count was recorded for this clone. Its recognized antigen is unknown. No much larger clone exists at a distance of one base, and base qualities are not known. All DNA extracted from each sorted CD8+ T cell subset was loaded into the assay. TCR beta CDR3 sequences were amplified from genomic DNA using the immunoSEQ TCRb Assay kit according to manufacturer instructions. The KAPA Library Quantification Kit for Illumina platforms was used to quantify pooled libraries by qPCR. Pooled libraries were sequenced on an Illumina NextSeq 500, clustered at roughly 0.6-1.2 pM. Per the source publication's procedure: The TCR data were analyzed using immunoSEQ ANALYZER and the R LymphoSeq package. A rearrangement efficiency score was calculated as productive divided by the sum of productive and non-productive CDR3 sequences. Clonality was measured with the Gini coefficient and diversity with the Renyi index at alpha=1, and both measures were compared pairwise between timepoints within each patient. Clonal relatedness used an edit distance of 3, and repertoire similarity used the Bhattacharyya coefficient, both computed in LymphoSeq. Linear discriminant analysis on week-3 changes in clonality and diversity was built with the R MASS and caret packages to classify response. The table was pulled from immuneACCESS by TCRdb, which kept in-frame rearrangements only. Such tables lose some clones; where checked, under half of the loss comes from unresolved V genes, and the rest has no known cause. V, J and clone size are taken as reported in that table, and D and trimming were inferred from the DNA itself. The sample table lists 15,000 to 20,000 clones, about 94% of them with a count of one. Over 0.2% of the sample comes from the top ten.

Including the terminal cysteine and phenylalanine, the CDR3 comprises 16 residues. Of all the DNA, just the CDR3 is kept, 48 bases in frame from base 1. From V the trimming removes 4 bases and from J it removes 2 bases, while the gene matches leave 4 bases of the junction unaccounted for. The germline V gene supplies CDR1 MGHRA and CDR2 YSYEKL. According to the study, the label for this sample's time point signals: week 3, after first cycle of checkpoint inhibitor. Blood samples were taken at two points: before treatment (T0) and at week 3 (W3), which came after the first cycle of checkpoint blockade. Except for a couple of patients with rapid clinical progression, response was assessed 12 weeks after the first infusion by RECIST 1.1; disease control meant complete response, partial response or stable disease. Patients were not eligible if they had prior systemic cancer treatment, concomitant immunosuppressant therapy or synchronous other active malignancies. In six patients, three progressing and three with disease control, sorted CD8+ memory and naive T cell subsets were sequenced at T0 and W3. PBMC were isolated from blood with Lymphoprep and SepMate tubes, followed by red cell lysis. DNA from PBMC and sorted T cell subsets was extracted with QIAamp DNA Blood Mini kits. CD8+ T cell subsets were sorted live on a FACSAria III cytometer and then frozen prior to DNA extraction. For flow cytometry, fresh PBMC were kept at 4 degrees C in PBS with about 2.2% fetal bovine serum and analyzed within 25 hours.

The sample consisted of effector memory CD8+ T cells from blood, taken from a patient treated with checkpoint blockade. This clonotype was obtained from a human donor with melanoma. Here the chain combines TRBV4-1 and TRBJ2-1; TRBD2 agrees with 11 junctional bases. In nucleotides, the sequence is TGCGCCAGCAGCCCCCCGGGACTAGCGGCCTACAATGAGCAGTTCTTC. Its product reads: CASSPPGLAAYNEQFF.